These 25 T cell receptor beta chains originate from one sample sequenced in a study of T cells in Graves' hyperthyroidism and ophthalmopathy. There were TCR beta CDR3 regions amplified from RNA transcripts. Researchers ran a first-round RT-PCR on the TCR CDR3 using the HTBI primer set. MiXCR, run by TCRdb on the multiplex PCR reads, gives a single entry per CDR3 protein. Counted here are hundreds of thousands of distinct CDR3 sequences, more than 13% occurring once; the ten biggest clones make up 28%. The sequenced material came from blood. The receptors originated from a man in his fifties or sixties with Graves' ophthalmopathy.

The chain has TRBV5-1 and TRBJ1-1, with D unresolved. The ends were cut back, 3 bases at V and 1 base at J, with 13 bases in the middle. CDR1 and CDR2 (germline): SGHRS, YFSETQ. This CDR3 has 15 residues. CDR3 bases: TGCGCCAGCAGCTCGAGTGCCGGTTCGAACACTGAAGCTTTCTTT. Its translation is CASSSSAGSNTEAFF.

The sample holds many counts of this clonotype. A junction end diverges from the germline sequence, so it may reflect a read error. This chain uses TRBV20-1 with TRBJ2-7; 12 positions match TRBD2. The CDR3 runs 15 residues. Per germline, CDR1 DFQATT and CDR2 SNEGSKA (reference sequence). The CDR3 DNA sequence: TGCAGTACTAGCGGACTAGCGGGATTCAGCTACGAGCAGTACTTC. The encoded protein is CSTSGLAGFSYEQYF.

J is TRBJ1-5 and V is TRBV6-2 or TRBV6-3; TRBD1 aligns across 10 bases. The CDR3 covers 18 residues. Unmatched junction bases numbered 13, after V lost 2 bases and J lost 6 bases. CDR1 is MNHEY, CDR2 SVGEGT, per germline. CDR3 nucleotides: TGTGCCAGCAGTTACCTAACCGGGACAGGGGTCCAGGGTCAGCCCCAGCATTTT. It encodes CASSYLTGTGVQGQPQHF.

As to this clonotype: Sequence at one end of the junction differs from germline and may be a read error. The DNA for the CDR3 is TGTACCAGCAGTTTCGTTCGGGGTGCGAATGAGCAGTTCTTC. Protein sequence: CTSSFVRGANEQFF. This chain joins TRBV6-2 or TRBV6-3 and TRBJ2-1, with D possibly matching TRBD2 (5 bases). CDR1 and CDR2 (germline): MNHEY, SVGEGT. The CDR3 runs to 14 residues.

This clonotype has at least ten counts. The chain links TRBV7-6 to TRBJ2-7; 9 bases agree with TRBD1. This CDR3 is 13 amino acids long. CDR1 SGHVS and CDR2 FNYEAQ come from the germline V gene. V dropped 11 bases and J dropped 4; count of bases not matched to a gene: 9. The CDR3 nucleotides are TGTGCCTCTGGACAGGGGAAGACGTACGAGCAGTACTTC. This gives the protein CASGQGKTYEQYF.

The chain has TRBV19 and TRBJ2-2; weak D call: TRBD1 (6 bases). V lost 7 bases and J lost 3, with 9 bases in between. The germline gives CDR1 LNHDA, CDR2 SQIVND (reference sequence). This CDR3 region has 13 residues. CDR3 coding DNA: TGTGCCAGTACTGGACAGTACACCGGGGAGCTGTTTTTT. It encodes CASTGQYTGELFF.

A few counts support this clonotype. The V call is TRBV14, the J call TRBJ2-7; weak D call: TRBD1 (5 bases). V was cut by 4 bases and J by 7 bases, with 17 bases left in between. CDR1 is SGHDN, CDR2 FVKESK, per germline. CDR3 length: 14 residues. DNA of the CDR3: TGTGCCAGCAGCCCGACGACAGACCCAGGTGAGCAGTACTTC. It yields the protein CASSPTTDPGEQYF.

This clonotype was counted many times. The chain employs TRBV3-1 and TRBJ2-7; D not resolved. CDR3 size: 13 residues. V lost 1 base, J lost 2 bases, and 6 bases lay in between. CDR1 LGHDT and CDR2 YNNKEL come from the germline V gene (reference sequence). The CDR3 loop is CASSQGPPYEQYF. Written as DNA, the CDR3 is TGTGCCAGCAGCCAAGGTCCCCCCTACGAGCAGTACTTC.

This clonotype was picked up a small number of times. The rearrangement links TRBV24-1 to TRBJ1-2, with D unclear. The CDR3 is 14 residues long. Between the trimmed V and J ends, which lost 3 bases and 3 bases, there was a span of 10 bases. CDR1 is KGHDR, CDR2 SFDVKD, per germline. The CDR3, as DNA: TGTGCCACCAGTGATCCCGGGAGAGACTATGGCTACACCTTC. Amino acids: CATSDPGRDYGYTF.

This clonotype has more than one count but fewer than ten. V and J are TRBV28 and TRBJ1-2, with D hard to call. The CDR3 contains 13 residues. V lost 2 bases to trimming and J lost 4 bases, with 8 bases between them. Germline CDR1 MDHEN, CDR2 SYDVKM. The DNA for the CDR3 is TGTGCCAGCAGTTTAACCAGAAGCTATGGCTACACCTTC. Translation gives CASSLTRSYGYTF.

This clonotype was recorded many times. The rearrangement links TRBV30 to TRBJ1-1; no clear D. There are 13 residues in the CDR3. V was trimmed by 0 bases and J by 0 bases, leaving 5 bases between them. CDR1 GTSNPN and CDR2 SVGIG come from the germline V gene (reference sequence). The CDR3 sequence is CAWSVGVNTEAFF. CDR3 DNA sequence: TGTGCCTGGAGTGTCGGGGTGAACACTGAAGCTTTCTTT.

The V and J genes are TRBV9 and TRBJ2-4; 8 positions agree with TRBD1. This CDR3 is built from 16 residues. Germline V CDR1 and CDR2: SGDLS, YYNGEE. J lost 6 bases, V lost 4 bases, and 12 bases had no gene match. CDR3 sequence (DNA): TGTGCCAGCAGCTCTCGCAGGGGGCGAACGGGAAACATTCAGTACTTC. Amino acid sequence: CASSSRRGRTGNIQYF.

Details on this clonotype: The junction shows a germline mismatch at one end, possibly a read error. This chain links TRBV6-2 or TRBV6-3 with TRBJ2-7; D possibly uses TRBD1 or TRBD2 (5 bases each). The CDR3 has 14 residues. The germline V gene encodes CDR1 MNHEY and CDR2 SVGEGT. CDR3 region: CASSAVFGAGEQYF. The CDR3, as DNA: TGCGCCAGCAGCGCCGTGTTCGGGGCAGGCGAGCAGTACTTC.

The table lists this clonotype with a few counts. The rearrangement uses TRBV28 and TRBJ2-3, with a tentative D call TRBD2 (5 bases). The CDR3 totals 12 residues. V lost 6 bases and J 11 bases, leaving 15 bases between the germline ends. Per germline, CDR1 MDHEN and CDR2 SYDVKM. The CDR3 region has the DNA TGTGCCAGCAGCCTCGGAGGAAATGTGCAGTATTTT. Translation: CASSLGGNVQYF.

This clonotype occurred many times. The rearrangement links TRBV18 to TRBJ1-1; D not resolved. There are 16 residues in the CDR3. CDR1 and CDR2 from the germline V gene are KGHSH and LQKENI. The V gene lost 0 bases and the J gene lost 1 base, with 12 bases spanning the gap. CDR3 protein: CASSPPWRMPNTEAFF. In DNA form, the CDR3 reads TGTGCCAGCTCACCACCGTGGCGGATGCCGAACACTGAAGCTTTCTTT.

This sequence joins TRBV5-1 and TRBJ2-7; D call uncertain. There are 15 residues in the CDR3. Germline CDR1 is SGHRS and CDR2 is YFSETQ. Deletions cut 4 bases from V and 3 bases from J, with 17 bases between. CDR3 DNA: TGCGCCAGCAGCCCCGTCGCAGGATCCTACTACGAGCAGTACTTC. Its translation: CASSPVAGSYYEQYF.

This clonotype was seen many times. The chain uses TRBV12-3 or TRBV12-4 and TRBJ2-7; no firm D call. Trimming removed 6 bases from V and 2 bases from J, with 8 bases in between. The CDR3 is 12 amino acids. The CDR3 here is CASSRGPYEQYF. CDR3 nucleotides: TGTGCCAGCAGCCGCGGACCCTACGAGCAGTACTTC.

The rearrangement joins TRBV30 to TRBJ2-7; D unclear. The CDR3 totals 13 residues. CDR1 is GTSNPN and CDR2 is SVGIG in the germline V gene (reference sequence). V lost 3 bases and J lost 1, with 10 bases in between. CDR3: CAWSGSHSYEQYF. CDR3 nucleotide sequence: TGTGCCTGGAGCGGATCTCATTCCTACGAGCAGTACTTC.

This clonotype was seen ten or more times. This chain uses TRBV28 with TRBJ2-3, with D unresolved. The CDR3 sequence is 15 residues long. From germline, CDR1 is MDHEN and CDR2 SYDVKM. With 7 bases removed from V and 2 bases from J, the gap between germline ends came to 16 bases. The CDR3 DNA sequence: TGTGCCAGCACCACTGGTGGAACGCACACAGATACGCAGTATTTT. Its protein is CASTTGGTHTDTQYF.

The table lists this clonotype with many counts. The chain carries TRBV28 and TRBJ2-3; D might be TRBD1 (6 bases). The germline gives CDR1 MDHEN, CDR2 SYDVKM. Trimming stripped 5 bases from V and 0 bases from J, with 15 bases between. CDR3 length: 16 amino acids. This chain's CDR3 is CASSETGDGSTDTQYF. CDR3 DNA sequence: TGTGCCAGCAGTGAGACAGGAGATGGTAGCACAGATACGCAGTATTTT.

V gene TRBV19 combines with J gene TRBJ1-5, with TRBD1 matching over 9 bases. J lost 5 bases, V lost 4 bases, and 9 bases had no gene match. Germline assignment: CDR1 LNHDA and CDR2 SQIVND (reference sequence). This CDR3 region has 16 residues. The CDR3 loop is CASSKGQGIPHQPQHF. CDR3 sequence (DNA): TGTGCCAGTAGTAAAGGACAGGGGATACCTCATCAGCCCCAGCATTTT.

This clonotype was counted ten times or more. The chain has TRBV12-3 or TRBV12-4 and TRBJ2-5; the D gene could be TRBD1 or TRBD2 (5 bases each). This CDR3 is 13 amino acids long. V dropped 7 bases and J dropped 1 base, with 10 bases sitting between them. CDR3 sequence (DNA): TGTGCCAGCAATGAGAGGGGCCAAGAGACCCAGTACTTC. It translates to CASNERGQETQYF.

This clonotype showed up just once. This chain uses TRBV19 with TRBJ2-7; D gene uncertain. The germline gives CDR1 LNHDA, CDR2 SQIVND (reference sequence). The CDR3 sequence is 13 residues long. Trimming shortened V by 4 bases and J by 2 bases, and 9 bases separated the two germline ends. Here the CDR3 reads CASSSRHPYEQYF. The CDR3 bases are TGTGCCAGTAGTAGTAGACATCCCTACGAGCAGTACTTC.

This clonotype was found a few times. The chain combines TRBV19 with TRBJ2-3; TRBD1 agrees at 10 bases. The germline CDR1 and CDR2 sequences are LNHDA and SQIVND (reference sequence). The CDR3 has 14 residues. Losses at the gene ends were 9 bases for V and 4 bases for J; bases not matched to a gene: 7. CDR3 region: CASRDRGFSDTQYF. The DNA for the CDR3 is TGTGCCAGCAGGGACAGGGGTTTTTCAGATACGCAGTATTTT.

This clonotype was seen ten or more times. V gene TRBV27 combines with J gene TRBJ2-3; 12 bases map to TRBD2. CDR3 length: 19 amino acids. Germline CDR1 is MNHEY and CDR2 is SMNVEV (reference sequence). With V trimmed by 0 bases and J by 1 base, 8 bases remained unmatched. CDR3 DNA sequence: TGTGCCAGCAGTTTATCGGGACTAGCGGGCAGAGGTGGCACAGATACGCAGTATTTT. Its translation: CASSLSGLAGRGGTDTQYF.